What follows are 16 T cell receptor beta chains derived from one specimen sequenced in a study of blood T cell repertoires in COVID-19. TCRdb's table, derived via immunoSEQ multiplex PCR, lists solely in-frame clones and lacks some. The sample has fewer than 130,000 clones; roughly 80% are singletons. Sequences were obtained from peripheral blood. All receptors derive from a man in his sixties or seventies with active or convalescent COVID-19.

The chain employs TRBV6-2 or TRBV6-3 and TRBJ1-6; TRBD1 agrees at 9 bases. CDR1 and CDR2 from the germline V gene are MNHEY and SVGEGT. V was clipped by 4 bases and J by 0 bases; unmatched bases: 1. The CDR3 has 16 residues. For the CDR3, the DNA is TGTGCCAGCAGTTCGGGACAGGGCTCCTATAATTCACCCCTCCACTTT. Translated: CASSSGQGSYNSPLHF.

J is TRBJ1-1 and V is TRBV19, with D perhaps TRBD1 (6 bases). Trimming took off 2 bases at V and 7 bases at J, with 17 bases between the two ends. CDR1 and CDR2 from the germline V gene are LNHDA and SQIVND (reference sequence). The length of the CDR3 is 15 residues. CDR3 amino acids: CASSILTGDRDEAFF. CDR3 bases: TGTGCCAGTAGTATATTGACAGGCGATCGAGATGAAGCTTTCTTT.

The J gene is TRBJ1-2, the V gene TRBV12-3 or TRBV12-4, with D perhaps TRBD1 (5 bases). The CDR3 spans 13 residues. Trimming cost V 1 base and J 2 bases, with 5 bases left between them. This CDR3 is CASSLGTNYGYTF. CDR3 in DNA: TGTGCCAGCAGTTTAGGGACAAACTATGGCTACACCTTC.

This clone has just one count. V is TRBV2 and J is TRBJ2-1; tentative D call: TRBD2 (6 bases). CDR1 SNHLY and CDR2 FYNNEI come from the germline V gene. The CDR3 runs 13 residues. V was clipped by 0 bases and J by 12 bases, with 12 bases between them. CDR3 sequence: CASSEAGGILQFF. CDR3 sequence (DNA): TGTGCCAGCAGTGAAGCAGGCGGGATCCTGCAGTTCTTC.

V is TRBV10-2 and J is TRBJ2-3, with 8 bases fitting TRBD2. The ends lost 4 bases at V and 2 bases at J; junction bases unmatched: 5. CDR3 size: 15 residues. In germline, CDR1 is WSHSY, CDR2 SAAADI. This CDR3 reads CASSALTSATDTQYF. The CDR3 DNA follows: TGCGCCAGCAGTGCCCTGACTAGCGCCACAGATACGCAGTATTTT.

The chain employs TRBV21-1 and TRBJ2-1; TRBD1, as called in the table, went unchecked against the DNA. TRBV21-1 corresponds to a pseudogene. The CDR3 length is 17 residues. The CDR3 here is CASSKLQGPVPVNEQFF. Written as DNA, the CDR3 is TGTGCCAGCAGCAAATTACAGGGACCGGTGCCAGTCAATGAGCAGTTCTTC.

This clone was picked up many times. The chain has TRBV5-1 and TRBJ2-3; D is unresolved. V was shortened by 4 bases and J by 2 bases, with 17 bases between the two germline ends. This CDR3 spans 16 amino acids. CDR1 and CDR2 from the germline V gene are SGHRS and YFSETQ. CDR3: CASSPRFTPYTDTQYF. The CDR3 coding sequence is TGCGCCAGCAGCCCCCGATTCACACCTTACACAGATACGCAGTATTTT.

The sample holds a few counts of this clone. V gene TRBV27 combines with J gene TRBJ2-4; 13 bases align to TRBD2. Germline CDR1 MNHEY, CDR2 SMNVEV (reference sequence). The trim removed 10 bases at V and 3 bases at J, leaving 6 bases unmatched. CDR3 length equals 15 residues. In nucleotides, the CDR3 is TGTGCCACCGGACTAGCGGGAGAGGGCAAAAACATTCAGTACTTC. This codes for CATGLAGEGKNIQYF.

The chain joins TRBV5-8 to TRBJ1-2; TRBD1 agrees at 7 bases. The CDR3 covers 13 residues. Germline values: CDR1 SGHTS, CDR2 YDEGEE. Trimming at V came to 4 bases and at J to 3 bases, leaving 3 bases not matched to a gene. CDR3 residues: CASSQTGDYGYTF. For the CDR3, the DNA is TGTGCCAGCAGCCAAACAGGGGACTATGGCTACACCTTC.

The chain couples TRBV19 to TRBJ2-2, with 8 bases identical to TRBD1. J lost 6 bases, V lost 10 bases, and 10 bases had no gene match. Germline V lookup: CDR1 LNHDA, CDR2 SQIVND (reference sequence). This CDR3 is built from 14 residues. DNA for the CDR3: TGTGCCACTACTAATTACAGGGGGTCCGGGGAGCTGTTTTTT. This sequence encodes CATTNYRGSGELFF. The full variable domain, completed using reference TRBV19 and TRBJ2-2, is DGGITQSPKYLFRKEGQNVTLSCEQNLNHDAMYWYRQDPGQGLRLIYYSQIVNDFQKGDIAEGYSVSREKKESFPLTVTSAQKNPTAFYLCATTNYRGSGELFFGEGSRLTVL.

This rearrangement joins TRBV30 to TRBJ2-7; TRBD1 matches at 10 bases. Germline CDR1 GTSNPN, CDR2 SVGIG (reference sequence). The CDR3 totals 16 residues. Unmatched junction bases numbered 11, after V lost 3 bases and J lost 3 bases. CDR3 coding DNA: TGTGCCTGGAGGGGAATCCGGGACAGGGGTATCTACGAGCAGTACTTC. Its translation: CAWRGIRDRGIYEQYF.

The gene calls are TRBV13 and TRBJ2-5; D gene uncertain. The CDR3 runs 14 residues. Germline V gene lookup returns CDR1 PRHDT and CDR2 FYEKMQ (reference sequence). V was cut by 0 bases and J by 5 bases, with 10 bases left in between. Here the CDR3 reads CASSLGQTRETQYF. In nucleotides, the CDR3 is TGTGCCAGCAGCTTAGGGCAGACGAGGGAGACCCAGTACTTC.

The gene calls are TRBV7-2 and TRBJ2-3; 10 bases are shared with TRBD1. The trim removed 5 bases at V and 2 bases at J, leaving 7 bases unmatched. Germline V gene lookup returns CDR1 SGHTA and CDR2 FQGNSA. This CDR3 is 16 amino acids long. DNA for the CDR3: TGTGCCAGCAGCCCCCAGGGACAGGGGATCACAGATACGCAGTATTTT. Translating it yields CASSPQGQGITDTQYF.

The chain uses TRBV7-2 and TRBJ2-3; 7 bases align to TRBD1. Per the germline V gene, CDR1 is SGHTA and CDR2 is FQGNSA. This CDR3 spans 14 amino acids. Unmatched junction bases numbered 2, after V lost 5 bases and J lost 0 bases. The DNA for the CDR3 is TGTGCCAGCAGCCGGGACAGCAGCACAGATACGCAGTATTTT. Translation gives CASSRDSSTDTQYF.

V usage is TRBV6-5 and J usage is TRBJ2-2; the D is unclear. The germline CDR1 and CDR2 sequences are MNHEY and SVGAGI. Trimming stripped 6 bases from V and 3 bases from J, with 8 bases between. This CDR3 spans 13 amino acids. CDR3 sequence: CASSLTYTGELFF. CDR3 in DNA: TGTGCCAGCAGCCTAACTTACACCGGGGAGCTGTTTTTT.

The gene calls are TRBV9 and TRBJ2-2; D may be TRBD2 (7 bases). CDR1 is SGDLS and CDR2 is YYNGEE in the germline V gene. V was shortened by 2 bases and J by 2 bases, with 13 bases between the two germline ends. The CDR3 extends over 16 amino acids. This CDR3 is CASSVAGALNTGELFF. The CDR3 DNA reads as TGTGCCAGCAGCGTCGCGGGGGCCCTTAACACCGGGGAGCTGTTTTTT.